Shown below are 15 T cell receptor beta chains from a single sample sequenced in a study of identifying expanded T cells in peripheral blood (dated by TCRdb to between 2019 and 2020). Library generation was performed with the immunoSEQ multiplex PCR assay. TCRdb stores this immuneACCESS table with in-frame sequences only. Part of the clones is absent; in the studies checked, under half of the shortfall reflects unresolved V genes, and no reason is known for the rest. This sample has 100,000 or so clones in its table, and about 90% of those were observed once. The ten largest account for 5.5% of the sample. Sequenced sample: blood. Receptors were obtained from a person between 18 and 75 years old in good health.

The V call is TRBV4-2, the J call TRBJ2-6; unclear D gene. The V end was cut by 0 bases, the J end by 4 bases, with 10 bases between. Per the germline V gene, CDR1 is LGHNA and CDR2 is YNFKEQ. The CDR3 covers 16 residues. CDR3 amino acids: CASSQDGVGGANVLTF. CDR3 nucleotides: TGTGCCAGCAGCCAAGACGGAGTAGGAGGGGCCAACGTCCTGACTTTC.

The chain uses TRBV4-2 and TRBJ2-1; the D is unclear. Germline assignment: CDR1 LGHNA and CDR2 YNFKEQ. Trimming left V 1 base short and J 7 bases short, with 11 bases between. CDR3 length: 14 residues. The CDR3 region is CASSQAWPANEQFF. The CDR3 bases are TGTGCCAGCAGCCAAGCCTGGCCGGCAAATGAGCAGTTCTTC.

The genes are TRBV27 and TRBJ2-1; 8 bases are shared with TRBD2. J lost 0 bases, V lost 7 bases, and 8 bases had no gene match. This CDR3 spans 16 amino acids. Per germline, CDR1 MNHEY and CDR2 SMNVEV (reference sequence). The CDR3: CASTPRGLDSYNEQFF. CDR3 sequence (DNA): TGTGCCAGCACTCCTCGGGGACTAGACTCCTACAATGAGCAGTTCTTC.

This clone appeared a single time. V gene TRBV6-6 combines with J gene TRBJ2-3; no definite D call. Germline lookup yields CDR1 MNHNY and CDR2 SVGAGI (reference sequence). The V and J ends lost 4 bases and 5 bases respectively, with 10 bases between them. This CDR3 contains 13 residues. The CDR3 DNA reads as TGTGCCAGCAGTTCCTACCTTAGAGATACGCAGTATTTT. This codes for CASSSYLRDTQYF.

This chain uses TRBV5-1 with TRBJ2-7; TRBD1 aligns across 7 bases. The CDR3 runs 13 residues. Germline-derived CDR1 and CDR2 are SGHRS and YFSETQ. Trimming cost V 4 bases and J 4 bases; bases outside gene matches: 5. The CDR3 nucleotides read TGCGCCAGCAGCCGGGACAGCGTTTACGAGCAGTACTTC. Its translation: CASSRDSVYEQYF.

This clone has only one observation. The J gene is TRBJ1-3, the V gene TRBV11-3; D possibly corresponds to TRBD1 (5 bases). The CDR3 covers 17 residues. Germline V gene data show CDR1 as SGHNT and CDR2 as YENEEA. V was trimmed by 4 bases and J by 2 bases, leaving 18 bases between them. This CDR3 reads CASSSRPGLETGNTIYF. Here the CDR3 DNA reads TGTGCCAGCAGCTCGCGGCCGGGACTGGAAACTGGAAACACCATATATTTT.

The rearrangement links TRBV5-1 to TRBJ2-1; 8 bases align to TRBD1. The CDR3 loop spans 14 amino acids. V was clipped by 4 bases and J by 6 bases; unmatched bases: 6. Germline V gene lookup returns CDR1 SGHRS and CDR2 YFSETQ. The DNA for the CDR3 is TGCGCCAGCAGCATCGGACAGGGAGGCAATGAGCAGTTCTTC. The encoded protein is CASSIGQGGNEQFF. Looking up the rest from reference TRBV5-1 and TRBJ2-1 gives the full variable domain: KAGVTQTPRYLIKTRGQQVTLSCSPISGHRSVSWYQQTPGQGLQFLFEYFSETQRNKGNFPGRFSGRQFSNSRSEMNVSTLELGDSALYLCASSIGQGGNEQFFGPGTRLTVL.

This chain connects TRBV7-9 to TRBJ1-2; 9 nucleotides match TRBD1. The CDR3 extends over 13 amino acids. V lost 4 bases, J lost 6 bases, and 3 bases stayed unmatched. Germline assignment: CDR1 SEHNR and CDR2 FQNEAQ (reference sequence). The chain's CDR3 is CASSWGQGHGYTF. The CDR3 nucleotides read TGTGCCAGCAGCTGGGGACAGGGTCATGGCTACACCTTC.

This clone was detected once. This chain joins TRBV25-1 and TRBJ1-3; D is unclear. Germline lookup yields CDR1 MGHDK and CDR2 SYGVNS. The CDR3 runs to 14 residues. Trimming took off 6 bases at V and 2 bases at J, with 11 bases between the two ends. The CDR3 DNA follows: TGTGCCAGCAGACAGATCGGGGCTGGAAACACCATATATTTT. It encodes CASRQIGAGNTIYF.

The CDR3 loop is CASSLSGTGVQETQYF. For the CDR3, the DNA is TGTGCCAGCAGCTTAAGCGGTACAGGGGTCCAAGAGACCCAGTACTTC. The J gene is TRBJ2-5, the V gene TRBV7-9; 7 bases line up with TRBD1. CDR1 and CDR2 (germline): SEHNR, FQNEAQ (reference sequence). V gave up 2 bases and J gave up 1 base; unmatched junction bases: 7. The CDR3 spans 16 residues.

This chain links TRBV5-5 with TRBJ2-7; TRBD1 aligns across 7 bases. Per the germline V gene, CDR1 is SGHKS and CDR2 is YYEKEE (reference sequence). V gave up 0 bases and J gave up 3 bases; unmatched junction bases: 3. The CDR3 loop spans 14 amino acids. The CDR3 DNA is TGTGCCAGCAGCTTGGGGGACAGATTCTACGAGCAGTACTTC. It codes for CASSLGDRFYEQYF. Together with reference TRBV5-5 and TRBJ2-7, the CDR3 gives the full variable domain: DAGVTQSPTHLIKTRGQQVTLRCSPISGHKSVSWYQQVLGQGPQFIFQYYEKEERGRGNFPDRFSARQFPNYSSELNVNALLLGDSALYLCASSLGDRFYEQYFGPGTRLTVT.

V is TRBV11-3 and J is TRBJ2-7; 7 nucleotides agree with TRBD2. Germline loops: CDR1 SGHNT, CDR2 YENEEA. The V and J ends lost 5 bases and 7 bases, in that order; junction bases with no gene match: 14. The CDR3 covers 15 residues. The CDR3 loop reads CASSLTSASVGEQYF. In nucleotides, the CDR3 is TGTGCCAGCAGCCTCACTAGCGCGTCAGTCGGAGAGCAGTACTTC.

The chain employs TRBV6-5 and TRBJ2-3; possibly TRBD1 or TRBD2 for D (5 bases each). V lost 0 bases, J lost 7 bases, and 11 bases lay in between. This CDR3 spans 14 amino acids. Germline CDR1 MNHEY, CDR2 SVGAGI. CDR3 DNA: TGTGCCAGCAGTTACTCCGCCGGGGCGTATACGCAGTATTTT. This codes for CASSYSAGAYTQYF.

DNA for the CDR3: TGTGCCAGCAGCCAATCCGGGTTCGACACTGAAGCTTTCTTT. Residues: CASSQSGFDTEAFF. The V gene is TRBV16, the J gene TRBJ1-1; D is unresolved. V was shortened by 0 bases and J by 3 bases, with 8 bases between the two germline ends. Germline CDR1 KGHSY, CDR2 FQNENV. CDR3 length equals 14 residues.

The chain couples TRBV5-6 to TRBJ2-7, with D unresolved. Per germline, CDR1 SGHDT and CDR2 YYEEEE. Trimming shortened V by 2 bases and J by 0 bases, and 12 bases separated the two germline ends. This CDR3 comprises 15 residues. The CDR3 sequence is CASSFRRQSSYEQYF. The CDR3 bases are TGTGCCAGCAGCTTTAGGCGACAAAGCTCCTACGAGCAGTACTTC.